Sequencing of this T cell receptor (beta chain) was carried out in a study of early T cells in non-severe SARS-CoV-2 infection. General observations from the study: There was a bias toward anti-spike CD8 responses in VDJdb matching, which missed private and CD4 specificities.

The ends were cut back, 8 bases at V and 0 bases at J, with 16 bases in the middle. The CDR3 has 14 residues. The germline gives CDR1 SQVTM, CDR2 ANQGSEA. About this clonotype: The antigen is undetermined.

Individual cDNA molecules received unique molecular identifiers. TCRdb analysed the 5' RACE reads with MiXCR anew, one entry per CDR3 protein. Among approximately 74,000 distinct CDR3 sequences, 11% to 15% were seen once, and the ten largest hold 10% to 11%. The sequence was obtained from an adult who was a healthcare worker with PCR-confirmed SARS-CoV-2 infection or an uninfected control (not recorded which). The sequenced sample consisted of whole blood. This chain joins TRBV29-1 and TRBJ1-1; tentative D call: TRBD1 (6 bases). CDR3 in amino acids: CSTTRGQMNTEAFF. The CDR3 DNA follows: TGCAGCACCACCCGCGGACAGATGAACACTGAAGCTTTCTTT.